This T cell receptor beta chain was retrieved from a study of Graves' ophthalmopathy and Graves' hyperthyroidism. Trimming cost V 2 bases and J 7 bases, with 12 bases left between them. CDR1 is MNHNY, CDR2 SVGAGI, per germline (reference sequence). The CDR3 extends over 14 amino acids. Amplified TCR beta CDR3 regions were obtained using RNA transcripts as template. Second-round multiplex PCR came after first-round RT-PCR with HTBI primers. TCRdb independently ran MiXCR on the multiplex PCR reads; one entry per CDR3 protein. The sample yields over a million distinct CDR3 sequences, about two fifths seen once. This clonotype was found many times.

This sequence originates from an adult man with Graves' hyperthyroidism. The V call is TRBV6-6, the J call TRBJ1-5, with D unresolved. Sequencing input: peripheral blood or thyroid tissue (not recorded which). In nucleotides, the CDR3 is TGTGCCAGCAGTTACGGATTGGGTCGGCAGCCCCAGCATTTT. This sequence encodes CASSYGLGRQPQHF.